Listed below are T cell receptor beta chains from one sample, sequenced in a study of CD8 T cells in ankylosing spondylitis. TCRdb processed the 5' RACE reads anew with MiXCR; each CDR3 protein has one entry. This repertoire shows some 150,000 distinct CDR3 sequences, around 43% found once; its top ten account for 13% to 15%. Sequenced input: synovial fluid, either unsorted or a sorted T cell fraction (not recorded which). Receptors were obtained from a male donor with ankylosing spondylitis. CDR3s include the opening cysteine and the closing phenylalanine or tryptophan. A D gene is named only where the DNA matches it firmly. The size entry is marked missing in some rows and otherwise reads once, few, many or a size class.

J gene: TRBJ2-7
clone size: .
D gene: TRBD1
V gene: TRBV5-1
CDR3 DNA: TGCGCCAGCAGCTTGGTGAGACAGGGGGCTGTTTACGAGCAGTACTTC
CDR3 protein: CASSLVRQGAVYEQYF

J gene: TRBJ1-1
clone size: .
D gene: .
V gene: TRBV9
CDR3 DNA: TGTGCCAGCAGCGGACCACTTGCCCTAGAGGGAGAAGAACCTTGGAACACTGAAGCTTTCTTT
CDR3 protein: CASSGPLALEGEEPWNTEAFF

J gene: TRBJ2-2
clone size: .
D gene: .
V gene: TRBV9
CDR3 DNA: TGTGCCAGCAGCGTAGACTTGGGCGCCGGGGAGCTGTTTTTT
CDR3 protein: CASSVDLGAGELFF

J gene: TRBJ2-1
clone size: .
D gene: .
V gene: TRBV3-1
CDR3 DNA: TGTGCCAGCAGCCAGGGATCCAGCTCCTACAATGAGCAGTTCTTC
CDR3 protein: CASSQGSSSYNEQFF

J gene: TRBJ2-5
clone size: few
D gene: .
V gene: TRBV27
CDR3 DNA: TGTGCCAGCAGTTCCGCAGGGGTCTGGGAGACCCAGTACTTC
CDR3 protein: CASSSAGVWETQYF

J gene: TRBJ2-6
clone size: .
D gene: .
V gene: TRBV28
CDR3 DNA: TGTGCCAGCATCGGTCGGCCGCGAGCTCCATCCTCTGGGGCCAACGTCCTGACTTTC
CDR3 protein: CASIGRPRAPSSGANVLTF

J gene: TRBJ1-1
clone size: .
D gene: .
V gene: TRBV28
CDR3 DNA: TGTGCCAGCAGTTTGAGAAGCCCCCTAGAAGCTTTCTTT
CDR3 protein: CASSLRSPLEAFF

J gene: TRBJ2-7
clone size: few
D gene: TRBD1
V gene: TRBV9
CDR3 DNA: TGTGCCAGCAGCAAAGGGGACAGCGCCAGCTCCTACGAGCAGTACTTC
CDR3 protein: CASSKGDSASSYEQYF

J gene: TRBJ2-2
clone size: .
D gene: .
V gene: TRBV6-2/TRBV6-3
CDR3 DNA: TGTGCCAGCCAAGCAAGGTTACCTTCGAACACCGGGGAGCTGTTTTTT
CDR3 protein: CASQARLPSNTGELFF

J gene: TRBJ2-2
clone size: few
D gene: .
V gene: TRBV12-3/TRBV12-4
CDR3 DNA: TGTGCCAGCATTAGGGCCTACACCGGGGAGCTGTTTTTT
CDR3 protein: CASIRAYTGELFF

J gene: TRBJ2-1
clone size: once
D gene: .
V gene: TRBV25-1
CDR3 DNA: TGTGCCAGCAGTGAAGAGCTCGGGACCTCCTACAATGAGCAGTTCTTC
CDR3 protein: CASSEELGTSYNEQFF

J gene: TRBJ2-3
clone size: .
D gene: TRBD2
V gene: TRBV28
CDR3 DNA: TGTGCCAGCAGTTTCCGACTGGAGCGGGAGTGGACAGATACGCAGTATTTT
CDR3 protein: CASSFRLEREWTDTQYF

J gene: TRBJ2-1
clone size: .
D gene: .
V gene: TRBV6-5
CDR3 DNA: TGTGCCAGCAGTTACTTGATTATCGGAAGCCCTTACAATGAGCAGTTCTTC
CDR3 protein: CASSYLIIGSPYNEQFF

J gene: TRBJ2-3
clone size: .
D gene: .
V gene: TRBV3-1
CDR3 DNA: TGTGCCAGCAGCCAAGTTTGGGGGAGGACAGATACGCAGTATTTT
CDR3 protein: CASSQVWGRTDTQYF

J gene: TRBJ2-2
clone size: .
D gene: TRBD1
V gene: TRBV11-2
CDR3 DNA: TGTGCCAGCAGCTTAGGGGACAGGGTTCGGGAGCTGTTTTTT
CDR3 protein: CASSLGDRVRELFF

J gene: TRBJ1-5
clone size: .
D gene: .
V gene: TRBV9
CDR3 DNA: TGTGCCAGCAGCCCCCCCTCTAGGTACAGGGATCAGCCCCAGCATTTT
CDR3 protein: CASSPPSRYRDQPQHF

J gene: TRBJ1-1
clone size: many
D gene: .
V gene: TRBV6-2/TRBV6-3
CDR3 DNA: TGTGCCAGCAGTTTTCAGGACACTGAAGCTTTCTTT
CDR3 protein: CASSFQDTEAFF

J gene: TRBJ2-1
clone size: .
D gene: .
V gene: TRBV5-1
CDR3 DNA: TGCGCCAGCAGCTTGGTCCCGGGGCAGCGGTTCTTC
CDR3 protein: CASSLVPGQRFF

J gene: TRBJ1-1
clone size: .
D gene: .
V gene: TRBV7-9
CDR3 DNA: TGTGCCAGCAGCTTAGAAGGTGAAGCTTTCTTT
CDR3 protein: CASSLEGEAFF

J gene: TRBJ1-1
clone size: many
D gene: .
V gene: TRBV29-1
CDR3 DNA: TGCAGCGTTGAAGTCGATCCAGGGGCCGGGACTGAAGCTTTCTTT
CDR3 protein: CSVEVDPGAGTEAFF